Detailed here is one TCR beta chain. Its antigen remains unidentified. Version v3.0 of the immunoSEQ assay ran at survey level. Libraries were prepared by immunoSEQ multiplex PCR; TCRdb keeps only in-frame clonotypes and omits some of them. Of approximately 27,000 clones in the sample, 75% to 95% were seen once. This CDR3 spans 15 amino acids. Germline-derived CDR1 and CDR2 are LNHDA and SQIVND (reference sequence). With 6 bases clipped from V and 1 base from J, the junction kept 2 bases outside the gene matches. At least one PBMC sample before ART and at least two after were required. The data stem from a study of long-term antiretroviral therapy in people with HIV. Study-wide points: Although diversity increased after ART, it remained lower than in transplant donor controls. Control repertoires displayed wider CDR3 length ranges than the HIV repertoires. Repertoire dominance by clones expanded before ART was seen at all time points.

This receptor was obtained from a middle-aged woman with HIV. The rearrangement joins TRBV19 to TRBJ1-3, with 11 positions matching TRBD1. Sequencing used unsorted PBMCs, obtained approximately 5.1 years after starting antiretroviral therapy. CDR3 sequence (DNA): TGTGCCAGTAGCGGACAGGGGGCATCTGGAAACACCATATATTTT. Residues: CASSGQGASGNTIYF.